The next 14 T cell receptor beta chains were all read from a single sample in a study of OX40 agonist ivuxolimab in advanced cancers. Method: immunoSEQ multiplex PCR; TCRdb's copy keeps in-frame clones and lacks some. This table has around 14,000 clones, about 83% appearing once. This material consisted of CD4+ or CD8+ T cells sorted from blood, taken in a trial of the OX40 agonist ivuxolimab. The receptors shown here come from an adult with an advanced solid tumor such as melanoma, head and neck, liver or kidney cancer.

This clone was seen a handful of times. J is TRBJ1-6 and V is TRBV6-5; D possibly corresponds to TRBD1 (6 bases). Germline CDR1 is MNHEY and CDR2 is SVGAGI. The CDR3 spans 16 residues. The V end lost 0 bases, the J end lost 6 bases, and 12 bases lay between the germline ends. The CDR3 coding sequence is TGTGCCAGCAGTTACTCACTACAGGGCCCTAATTCACCCCTCCACTTT. Translated, it gives CASSYSLQGPNSPLHF.

The chain is built from TRBV11-2 and TRBJ2-5, with no clear D. Germline V gene sequence: CDR1 SGHAT, CDR2 FQNNGV. V was shortened by 4 bases and J by 3 bases, with 15 bases between the two germline ends. CDR3 length: 15 amino acids. The CDR3 bases are TGTGCCAGCAGCTCAACGCAGAGAACCGAAGAGACCCAGTACTTC. Translating gives CASSSTQRTEETQYF.

This chain links TRBV5-6 with TRBJ2-7; D gene unclear. Germline V gives CDR1 SGHDT, CDR2 YYEEEE. The CDR3 runs 14 residues. The V gene lost 1 base and the J gene lost 1 base, with 9 bases spanning the gap. The CDR3 loop is CASSLLSGSYEQYF. As DNA, the CDR3 is TGTGCCAGCAGCTTGTTATCCGGGTCCTACGAGCAGTACTTC.

The genes are TRBV7-2 and TRBJ2-3; 11 bases line up with TRBD2. Per germline, CDR1 SGHTA and CDR2 FQGNSA. V lost 3 bases to trimming and J lost 10 bases; unmatched junction nucleotides: 12. The CDR3 is 16 residues long. CDR3 sequence: CASSLSVSSGGRAQYF. CDR3 coding DNA: TGTGCCAGCAGCTTGAGCGTATCTAGCGGGGGGAGGGCGCAGTATTTT.

The CDR3 loop is CASSWGGRDTEAFF. DNA for the CDR3: TGTGCCAGCAGCTGGGGAGGGAGGGACACTGAAGCTTTCTTT. The V gene is TRBV7-9, the J gene TRBJ1-1; D is unclear. CDR3 length: 14 residues. CDR1 SEHNR and CDR2 FQNEAQ come from the germline V gene (reference sequence). The V end lost 4 bases, the J end lost 3 bases, and 12 bases lay between the germline ends.

V usage is TRBV6-5 and J usage is TRBJ1-1; the D is unclear. The CDR3 has 13 residues. Trimming removed 2 bases at V and 1 base at J, with 5 bases between. The germline CDR1 and CDR2 sequences are MNHEY and SVGAGI. The chain's CDR3 is CASSYRGNTEAFF. As DNA, the CDR3 is TGTGCCAGCAGTTACCGGGGGAACACTGAAGCTTTCTTT.

The chain carries TRBV9 and TRBJ2-3, with D tentatively TRBD1 or TRBD2 (5 bases each). The CDR3 covers 14 residues. The germline V gene has CDR1 SGDLS and CDR2 YYNGEE. Trimming left V 3 bases short and J 3 bases short, with 11 bases between. The DNA of the CDR3 is TGTGCCAGCAGCGGGGGGAGAGGGACAGATACGCAGTATTTT. Amino acid sequence: CASSGGRGTDTQYF. The full variable domain, its missing parts supplied by reference TRBV9 and TRBJ2-3, is DSGVTQTPKHLITATGQRVTLRCSPRSGDLSVYWYQQSLDQGLQFLIQYYNGEERAKGNILERFSAQQFPDLHSELNLSSLELGDSALYFCASSGGRGTDTQYFGPGTRLTVL.

The gene calls are TRBV20-1 and TRBJ1-3; D remains unclear. Deletions cut 6 bases from V and 2 bases from J, with 5 bases between. The CDR3 loop spans 11 amino acids. Germline CDR1 reads DFQATT; CDR2 reads SNEGSKA (reference sequence). The CDR3 DNA reads TGCAGTGCCCCTGCTGGAAACACCATATATTTT. It yields the protein CSAPAGNTIYF.

A single count supports this clone. This sequence joins TRBV4-2 and TRBJ1-1, with D perhaps TRBD1 (6 bases). The CDR3 loop spans 14 amino acids. Trimming left V 4 bases short and J 7 bases short, with 16 bases between. The germline gives CDR1 LGHNA, CDR2 YNFKEQ. The CDR3 spells CASSPRTDAIEAFF. The CDR3 nucleotides are TGTGCCAGCAGCCCTAGGACAGATGCGATTGAAGCTTTCTTT.

This clone turned up a few times. The V gene is TRBV6-1, the J gene TRBJ2-7; no clear D. Germline V gives CDR1 MNHNS, CDR2 SASEGT. The CDR3 runs 11 residues. Trimming stripped 5 bases from V and 4 bases from J, with 6 bases between. This CDR3 reads CASSRRYEQYF. DNA of the CDR3: TGTGCCAGCAGTAGAAGATACGAGCAGTACTTC.

A few counts support this clone. This rearrangement joins TRBV5-6 to TRBJ2-3; 9 bases fit TRBD1. Germline CDR1 reads SGHDT; CDR2 reads YYEEEE. Germline trimming cut 1 base from V and 2 bases from J; bases unmatched to any gene: 5. CDR3 length equals 16 residues. The CDR3 loop reads CASSLLGQGATDTQYF. CDR3 in DNA: TGTGCCAGCAGCTTGTTGGGACAGGGCGCCACAGATACGCAGTATTTT.

CDR3 coding DNA: TGTGCCAGCAGCTTACAGGGCCGGACTTCCTATGGCTACACCTTC. Its translation is CASSLQGRTSYGYTF. The V gene is TRBV7-9, the J gene TRBJ1-2; D may be TRBD1 (5 bases). The germline CDR1 and CDR2 sequences are SEHNR and FQNEAQ (reference sequence). The CDR3 runs 15 residues. Trimming removed 2 bases at V and 4 bases at J, with 14 bases between.

The chain couples TRBV6-1 to TRBJ2-5; TRBD1 matches at 8 bases. The ends lost 3 bases at V and 2 bases at J; junction bases unmatched: 2. The CDR3 spans 14 residues. The germline V gene encodes CDR1 MNHNS and CDR2 SASEGT. The CDR3, as DNA: TGTGCCAGCAGTGACAGGGGGCTTCAAGAGACCCAGTACTTC. Translation gives CASSDRGLQETQYF.

The chain couples TRBV11-2 to TRBJ2-7, with 7 bases lining up with TRBD1. This CDR3 has 17 amino acids. Trimming removed 5 bases from V and 2 bases from J; junction bases left unmatched: 15. Germline V gene data show CDR1 as SGHAT and CDR2 as FQNNGV. CDR3 DNA: TGTGCCAGCAGCGTACGGGACAGCAAGATATCTCCCTACGAGCAGTACTTC. It specifies CASSVRDSKISPYEQYF.